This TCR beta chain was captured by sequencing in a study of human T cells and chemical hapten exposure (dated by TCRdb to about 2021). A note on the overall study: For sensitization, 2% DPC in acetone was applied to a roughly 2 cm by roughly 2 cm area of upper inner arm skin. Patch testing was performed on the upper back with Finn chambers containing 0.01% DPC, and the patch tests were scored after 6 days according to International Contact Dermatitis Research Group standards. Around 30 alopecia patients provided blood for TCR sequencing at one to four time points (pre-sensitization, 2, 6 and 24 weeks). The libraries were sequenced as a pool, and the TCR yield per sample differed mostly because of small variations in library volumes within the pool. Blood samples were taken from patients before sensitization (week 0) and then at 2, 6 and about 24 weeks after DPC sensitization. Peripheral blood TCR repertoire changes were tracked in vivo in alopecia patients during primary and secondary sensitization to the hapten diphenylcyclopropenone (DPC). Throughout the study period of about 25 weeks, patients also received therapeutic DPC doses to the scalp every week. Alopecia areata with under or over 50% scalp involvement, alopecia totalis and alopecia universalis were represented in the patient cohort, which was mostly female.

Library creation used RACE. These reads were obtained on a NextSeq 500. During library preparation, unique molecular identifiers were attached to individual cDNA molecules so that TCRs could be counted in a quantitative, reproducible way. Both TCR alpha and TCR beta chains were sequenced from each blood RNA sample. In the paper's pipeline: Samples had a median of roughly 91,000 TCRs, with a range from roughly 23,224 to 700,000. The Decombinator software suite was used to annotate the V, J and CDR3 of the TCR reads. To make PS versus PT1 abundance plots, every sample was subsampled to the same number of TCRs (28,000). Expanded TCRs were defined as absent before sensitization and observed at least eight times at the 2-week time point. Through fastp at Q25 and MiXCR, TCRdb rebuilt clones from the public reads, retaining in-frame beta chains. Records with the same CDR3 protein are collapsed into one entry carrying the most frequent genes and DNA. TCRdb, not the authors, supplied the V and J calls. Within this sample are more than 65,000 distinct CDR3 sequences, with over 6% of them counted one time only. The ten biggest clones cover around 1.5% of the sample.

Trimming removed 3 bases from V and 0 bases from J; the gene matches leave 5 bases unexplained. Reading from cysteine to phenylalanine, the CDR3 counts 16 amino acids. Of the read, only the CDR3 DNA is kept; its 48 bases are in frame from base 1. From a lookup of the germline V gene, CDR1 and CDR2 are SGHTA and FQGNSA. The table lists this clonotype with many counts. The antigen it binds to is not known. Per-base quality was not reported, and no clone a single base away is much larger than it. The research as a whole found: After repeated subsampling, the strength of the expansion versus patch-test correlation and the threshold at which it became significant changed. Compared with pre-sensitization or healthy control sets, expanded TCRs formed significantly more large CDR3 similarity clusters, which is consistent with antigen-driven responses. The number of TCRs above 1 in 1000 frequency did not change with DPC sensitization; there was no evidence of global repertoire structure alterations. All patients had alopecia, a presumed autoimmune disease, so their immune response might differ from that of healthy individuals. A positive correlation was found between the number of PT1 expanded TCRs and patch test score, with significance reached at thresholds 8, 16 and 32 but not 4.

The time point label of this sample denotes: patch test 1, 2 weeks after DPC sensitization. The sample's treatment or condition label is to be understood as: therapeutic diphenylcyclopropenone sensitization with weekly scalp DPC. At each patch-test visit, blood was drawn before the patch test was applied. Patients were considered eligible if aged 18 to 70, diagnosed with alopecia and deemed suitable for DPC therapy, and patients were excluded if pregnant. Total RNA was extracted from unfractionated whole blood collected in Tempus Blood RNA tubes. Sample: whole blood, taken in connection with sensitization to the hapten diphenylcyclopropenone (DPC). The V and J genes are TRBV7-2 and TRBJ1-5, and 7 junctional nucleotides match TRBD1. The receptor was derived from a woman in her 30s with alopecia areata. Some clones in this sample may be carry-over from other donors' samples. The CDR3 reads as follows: CASSFQTGISNQPQHF. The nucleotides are TGTGCCAGCAGCTTCCAGACAGGGATTAGCAATCAGCCCCAGCATTTT.